The sequence of this T cell receptor beta chain was determined in a study of radiation and T cells in renal cell carcinoma. Indicated time point: blood 2 weeks post-SBRT. The sample's treatment: 15 Gy SBRT to primary tumor, nephrectomy 4 weeks later. Radiation-treated patients gave blood at baseline, week 2 and week 4. CDR1 is MDHEN, CDR2 SYDVKM, per germline. The CDR3 length is 12 residues. The J segment lost 12 bases and the V segment lost 4 bases, leaving 8 bases of the junction unmatched. Assay: immunoSEQ multiplex PCR; the TCRdb copy retains only in-frame clones and omits some. The sample includes 70,000 or so clones, 82% of them seen just once.

The source of this sequence is a man between 60 and 70 years old with renal cell carcinoma. This chain links TRBV28 with TRBJ1-1; 7 positions match TRBD1. The material sequenced was blood, taken from a patient whose treatment included radiotherapy and nephrectomy. The CDR3 nucleotides read TGTGCCAGCAGTTATGACAGGGTTGTGCCTTTCTTT. Translating it yields CASSYDRVVPFF.